These T cell receptor beta chains were read from a single sample in a study of blood T cell repertoires in COVID-19. Method: immunoSEQ multiplex PCR; TCRdb's copy keeps in-frame clones and lacks some. Of some 99,000 clones in the sample, over 60% are singletons; the top ten hold less than 5%. The sequencing input was peripheral blood. The receptors shown here come from a human donor in a cohort sampled during active or convalescent COVID-19. CDR3s include the opening cysteine and the closing phenylalanine or tryptophan. The order of the fields is J gene, clone size, V gene, D gene, CDR3 DNA, CDR3 protein. D genes are given only for firm matches. Clone size is stated in some rows and not others, as once, few, many or a class when expanded.

>TRBJ2-3|NA|TRBV5-6|TRBD1
TGTGCCAGCAGCTTTCAGGGGGCAAGAGATACGCAGTATTTT
CASSFQGARDTQYF
>TRBJ2-1|NA|TRBV2|TRBD2
TGTGCCAGCAGCCCCGCGCGGGGGTCAATCTACAATGAGCAGTTCTTC
CASSPARGSIYNEQFF
>TRBJ2-1|NA|TRBV20-1|NA
TGCAGTGCTAGAGACAGGGGTGAGCAGTTCTTC
CSARDRGEQFF
>TRBJ2-3|NA|TRBV7-2|NA
TGTGCCAGCAGCCGTGGGCGGGTCGGGACAGATACGCAGTATTTT
CASSRGRVGTDTQYF
>TRBJ1-4|once|TRBV27|TRBD1
TGTGCCAGCAGGACGGGACAGGGGGCGGCTGGGAATGAAAAACTGTTTTTT
CASRTGQGAAGNEKLFF
>TRBJ1-1|NA|TRBV6-5|TRBD1
TGTGCCAGCGCCGCCAGGGGGTGGAACACTGAAGCTTTCTTT
CASAARGWNTEAFF
>TRBJ1-1|NA|TRBV6-5|NA
TGTGCCAGCAGGTACCCGGGACTGACGAACGCTGAAGCTTTCTTT
CASRYPGLTNAEAFF
>TRBJ2-1|NA|TRBV28|TRBD2
TGTGCCAGCAGTTTAGCGGGGGTATACAATGAGCAGTTCTTC
CASSLAGVYNEQFF
>TRBJ2-7|NA|TRBV13|NA
TGTGCCAGCAGCTTAGGAGCAGGATACGAGCAGTACTTC
CASSLGAGYEQYF
>TRBJ2-7|NA|TRBV4-3|NA
TGCGCCAGCAGCCAATCTAGCGTCGGGTCCTACGAGCAGTACTTC
CASSQSSVGSYEQYF
>TRBJ1-6|NA|TRBV7-8|NA
TGTGCCAGCAGCACCCGCCCGCGCGGGGGCGGTAACTATAATTCACCCCTCCACTTT
CASSTRPRGGGNYNSPLHF
>TRBJ1-2|NA|TRBV18|TRBD1
TGTGCCAGCTCACCACTATCCCGGACAGGGGGCGAAGGCTACACCTTC
CASSPLSRTGGEGYTF
>TRBJ2-5|NA|TRBV18|NA
TGTGCCAGCTCACCAAGAGACAGTCGGGAGACCCAGTACTTC
CASSPRDSRETQYF
>TRBJ1-3|NA|TRBV13|NA
TGTGCCAGCAGCTTAGCGACGGGCTCTGGAAACACCATATATTTT
CASSLATGSGNTIYF
>TRBJ2-2|NA|TRBV9|TRBD1
TGTGCCAGCAGCGGAATGGGGACAGGGTCCGGGGAGCTGTTTTTT
CASSGMGTGSGELFF
>TRBJ2-1|NA|TRBV6-6|TRBD2
TGTGCCAGCAGTTACATGAGCGGGGGGGCCGATGAGCAGTTCTTC
CASSYMSGGADEQFF
>TRBJ2-3|NA|TRBV20-1|NA
TGCAGTGCGCCTATTGTAGATACGCAGTATTTT
CSAPIVDTQYF
>TRBJ1-1|few|TRBV4-3|TRBD1
TGCGCCAGCAGCCAAGAAGTAGGGGGCTTTCGGAACACTGAAGCTTTCTTT
CASSQEVGGFRNTEAFF
>TRBJ1-1|NA|TRBV6-2/TRBV6-3|NA
TGTGCCAGCAGTTATCAGGGTGGAAGATCGTTCACTGAAGCTTTCTTT
CASSYQGGRSFTEAFF
>TRBJ1-6|few|TRBV7-9|NA
TGTGCCAGCAGAGAAAGGGGGTTCGATAATTCACCCCTCCACTTT
CASRERGFDNSPLHF
>TRBJ2-7|NA|TRBV5-1|TRBD1
TGCGCCAGCAGCTCAGACGCCGGACAGGGGGCGCGAGAGCAGTACTTC
CASSSDAGQGAREQYF
>TRBJ2-7|NA|TRBV5-1|TRBD2
TGCGCCAGCAGCTCCTACGGGAGGTCTCTCTACGAGCAGTACTTC
CASSSYGRSLYEQYF
>TRBJ1-3|NA|TRBV30|NA
TGTGCCTGGTTAGGAAACACCATATATTTT
CAWLGNTIYF
>TRBJ2-5|NA|TRBV18|NA
TGTGCCAGCTCACCACCGGGGGCTCGTGGGCAAGAGACCCAGTACTTC
CASSPPGARGQETQYF
>TRBJ2-7|NA|TRBV19|TRBD1
TGTGCCAGTAGGGCAGACGGATCAGACAGGGCCTACGAGCAGTACTTC
CASRADGSDRAYEQYF
>TRBJ2-1|NA|TRBV6-4|NA
TGTGCCAGCAGTGACTCTAGTTTCGATGAGCAGTTCTTC
CASSDSSFDEQFF
>TRBJ1-5|NA|TRBV11-3|NA
TGTGCCAGCAGCTTGAACAGGGAAAATCAGCCCCAGCATTTT
CASSLNRENQPQHF
>TRBJ2-3|NA|TRBV25-1|TRBD2
TGTGCCAGCTCCCAGACTAGCGGGAGTGCAGATACGCAGTATTTT
CASSQTSGSADTQYF
>TRBJ2-1|NA|TRBV9|NA
TGTGCCAGCAGCGTGCGATTGCGGGCGAACAATGAGCAGTTCTTC
CASSVRLRANNEQFF
>TRBJ2-3|NA|TRBV5-1|NA
TGCGCCAGCAGCTTAGGATCGCAGGGGCGCCATACGCAGTATTTT
CASSLGSQGRHTQYF
>TRBJ2-7|NA|TRBV5-1|NA
TGCGCCAGCAGCTTGGACAGGTCAACCTACGAGCAGTACTTC
CASSLDRSTYEQYF
>TRBJ2-5|NA|TRBV7-2|TRBD2
TGTGCCAGCAGCCTGACTAGCGGGGGACGGGAGACCCAGTACTTC
CASSLTSGGRETQYF
>TRBJ1-4|NA|TRBV5-1|NA
TGCGCCAGCAGCTTGGAGTGGCAGGGCTTTGAAAAACTGTTTTTT
CASSLEWQGFEKLFF
>TRBJ2-7|NA|TRBV10-2|TRBD2
TGCGCCAGCAGTCGGCCGTCGGGACTAGCGGTAGGGGAGCAGTACTTC
CASSRPSGLAVGEQYF
>TRBJ2-1|NA|TRBV19|TRBD1
TGTGCCAGTAGTATTGAGACAGGGGTGGCCAATGAGCAGTTCTTC
CASSIETGVANEQFF
>TRBJ2-7|NA|TRBV6-5|TRBD1
TGTGCCGTCGGGACAGGGAGGTCCGAGCAGTACTTC
CAVGTGRSEQYF
>TRBJ2-5|NA|TRBV15|NA
TGTGCCACCAGCAGAGTTCGGGAGACCCAGTACTTC
CATSRVRETQYF
>TRBJ2-1|few|TRBV5-6|NA
TGTGCCAGCAGCCGGGACTTCTACAATGAGCAGTTCTTC
CASSRDFYNEQFF
>TRBJ2-1|NA|TRBV14|NA
TGTGCCAGCAGCCGTAGAAGTAATCGCAATGAGCAGTTCTTC
CASSRRSNRNEQFF
>TRBJ1-3|once|TRBV5-5|TRBD1
TGTGCCAGCAGCCAAAGCGGGACAGGCTCTGGAAACACCATATATTTT
CASSQSGTGSGNTIYF
>TRBJ1-5|NA|TRBV18|NA
TGTGCCAGCTCTCGCACAGGGTCGGATCAGCCCCAGCATTTT
CASSRTGSDQPQHF